This T cell receptor (beta chain) was identified during a study of CD8 T cells in Susac syndrome. V shed 4 bases, J shed 5 bases, and the junction held 7 bases outside the gene matches. This CDR3 is built from 14 residues. The V gene's germline CDR1 is SQVTM and CDR2 ANQGSEA. An input of roughly 0.5 to 1 ug of RNA was subjected to reverse transcription using random hexamers. TCRdb used MiXCR to reprocess the immunoSEQ multiplex PCR reads, holding one entry per CDR3 protein. The top ten clones hold about 0.1% of a sample with under 200,000 distinct CDR3 sequences, 91% of them seen once. This clonotype showed up just once. TEMRA cells underwent FACS enrichment and CD8+ and CD4+ T cells underwent negative isolation.

The rearrangement links TRBV29-1 to TRBJ2-3, with 9 bases identical to TRBD2. This sequence originates from a human donor with Susac syndrome. The sample taken for sequencing was CD4+ T cells from PBMCs. The CDR3 reads CSVGDVTSGDTQYF. CDR3 in DNA: TGCAGCGTTGGTGATGTGACTAGCGGAGATACGCAGTATTTT.